This T cell receptor beta chain was captured by sequencing in a study of cytomegalovirus exposure and HLA in healthy donors. General study findings and limits: Listed as cytomegalovirus-associated were 164 TCR beta chains. For most TCR beta V segments, an earlier analysis put the productive rate at about 90% or about 30% of the time. The study carried out a later analysis of TCR beta sequences. It associated approximately 16,000 of them with specific HLA alleles at a false discovery rate of 0.05.

The V gene lost 0 bases and the J gene lost 1 base, with 13 bases spanning the gap. The CDR3 extends over 17 amino acids. Germline CDR1 reads LGHNA; CDR2 reads YSLEER. As concerns this clone: Antigen: not known.

The PCR contained 60 Vbeta and 13 Jbeta primers. Produced via immunoSEQ multiplex PCR; TCRdb's table is partial and in-frame only. The table for this sample gives approximately 120,000 clones. The sample comprised PBMCs. This sequence originates from a man between 25 and 39 years old in good health and CMV-seronegative. V is TRBV4-3 and J is TRBJ2-1; maybe TRBD2 (6 bases). The DNA for the CDR3 is TGCGCCAGCAGCCAAGATCATACGGGAGAGTCCTACAATGAGCAGTTCTTC. Amino acid sequence: CASSQDHTGESYNEQFF.